A single sample is the source of the 26 T cell receptor beta chains below, sequenced in a study of T cell repertoires in cytomegalovirus infection (dated by TCRdb to between 2018 and 2021). These receptors' antigens are unknown. What this sample's treatment or condition label stands for: in vitro stimulation with specific CMV peptide epitopes to enrich CMV-specific T cells. Data came from an Illumina HiSeq 1500. The public reads were reanalyzed by TCRdb: fastp trimming at Q25, MiXCR alignment, in-frame beta chains only. Identical CDR3 proteins give one entry, which carries the most common genes and DNA. The sample table shows fewer than 1,000,000 distinct CDR3 sequences, and roughly 31% are seen once. The ten biggest clones cover roughly 12% of the sample. Specimen: cultured CD8+ T cells from PBMCs, collected from culture after CMV antigen stimulation. The receptor set was obtained from a human donor in good health (CMV status not recorded). Some clones in this sample may be carry-over from other donors' samples.

The gene calls are TRBV27 and TRBJ2-5; D unresolved. Trimming took off 5 bases at V and 4 bases at J, with 11 bases between the two ends. CDR1 is MNHEY, CDR2 SMNVEV, per germline (reference sequence). This CDR3 has 13 amino acids. DNA of the CDR3: TGTGCCAGCAGTGTAAATATTGGAGAGACCCAGTACTTC. Translating gives CASSVNIGETQYF.

The V call is TRBV9, the J call TRBJ1-1; 7 bases agree with TRBD1. The germline V gene has CDR1 SGDLS and CDR2 YYNGEE. This CDR3 contains 14 residues. V was pared by 0 bases and J by 5 bases, with 4 bases of the junction left unmatched. The chain's CDR3 is CASSVEPDRTEAFF. The CDR3 bases are TGTGCCAGCAGCGTAGAACCGGACAGGACTGAAGCTTTCTTT.

This chain connects TRBV6-1 to TRBJ2-5; a possible D gene is TRBD1 (5 bases). Germline V gene sequence: CDR1 MNHNS, CDR2 SASEGT. The CDR3 loop spans 17 amino acids. Trimming shortened V by 7 bases and J by 1 base, and 22 bases separated the two germline ends. The CDR3 is CASKSGLPSRAQETQYF. DNA of the CDR3: TGTGCCAGCAAGAGTGGGCTTCCCAGCAGGGCCCAAGAGACCCAGTACTTC.

The V gene is TRBV12-3 or TRBV12-4, the J gene TRBJ1-1; D unclear. The V and J ends lost 3 bases and 3 bases respectively, with 8 bases between them. The CDR3 runs 13 residues. The CDR3 region is CASSFGVYTEAFF. CDR3 nucleotide sequence: TGTGCCAGCAGTTTTGGGGTCTACACTGAAGCTTTCTTT.

The genes are TRBV12-3 or TRBV12-4 and TRBJ2-5; possibly TRBD1 or TRBD2 for D (6 bases each). V was cut by 2 bases and J by 5 bases, with 18 bases left in between. This CDR3 region has 16 residues. CDR3 in amino acids: CASSLRGAGLGETQYF. The CDR3 region has the DNA TGTGCCAGCAGTTTAAGGGGGGCTGGACTGGGGGAGACCCAGTACTTC.

CDR3 sequence reads: CASSDLQGAGGQETQYF. The DNA for the CDR3 is TGTGCCAGCAGTGATCTCCAGGGAGCGGGGGGCCAAGAGACCCAGTACTTC. This chain links TRBV25-1 with TRBJ2-5, with 9 positions matching TRBD2. Germline V lookup: CDR1 MGHDK, CDR2 SYGVNS. This CDR3 spans 17 amino acids. Trimming cost V 3 bases and J 1 base; bases outside gene matches: 9.

The J gene is TRBJ2-1, the V gene TRBV7-9, with 8 bases matching TRBD1. Germline-derived CDR1 and CDR2 are SEHNR and FQNEAQ (reference sequence). This CDR3 has 17 amino acids. The V and J ends lost 3 bases and 2 bases, in that order; junction bases with no gene match: 9. CDR3 sequence: CASSLDRAPAPYNEQFF. CDR3 in DNA: TGTGCCAGCAGCTTGGACAGGGCCCCCGCCCCCTACAATGAGCAGTTCTTC.

The chain links TRBV6-6 to TRBJ1-1; D gene unclear. The V gene's germline CDR1 is MNHNY and CDR2 SVGAGI (reference sequence). The length of the CDR3 is 18 residues. V gave up 0 bases and J gave up 0 bases, with 17 bases separating them. CDR3 nucleotides: TGTGCCAGCAGTTACTCGATTCCCCCCACCGGGGTGAACACTGAAGCTTTCTTT. As protein: CASSYSIPPTGVNTEAFF.

V is TRBV7-9 and J is TRBJ2-1; TRBD1 matches 7 bases. CDR1 is SEHNR and CDR2 is FQNEAQ in the germline V gene (reference sequence). The trim removed 1 base at V and 9 bases at J, leaving 6 bases unmatched. There are 14 residues in the CDR3. CDR3 loop: CASSLVTGPSEQFF. In nucleotides, the CDR3 is TGTGCCAGCAGCTTAGTGACAGGGCCCAGTGAGCAGTTCTTC.

The chain combines TRBV6-5 with TRBJ2-1, with TRBD2 matching 13 bases. V trimming: 6 bases; J trimming: 8 bases; junction bases outside the gene matches: 7. This CDR3 is built from 15 residues. CDR1 MNHEY and CDR2 SVGAGI come from the germline V gene. The CDR3 reads CASSQTSGGTHEQFF. CDR3 sequence (DNA): TGTGCCAGCAGCCAGACTAGCGGGGGGACGCATGAGCAGTTCTTC.

This clonotype came up many times. The gene calls are TRBV7-2 and TRBJ2-3, with 10 bases lining up with TRBD2. The CDR3 has 16 amino acids. After removal of 1 base from V and 6 bases from J, the junction contained 7 bases not matched to a gene. Germline values: CDR1 SGHTA, CDR2 FQGNSA. The CDR3 DNA follows: TGTGCCAGCAGCTTAGTCGGTCGACTAGCGGGTGATACGCAGTATTTT. This encodes CASSLVGRLAGDTQYF.

V is TRBV7-2 and J is TRBJ1-1, with D uncertain. With 3 bases removed from V and 3 bases from J, the gap between germline ends came to 11 bases. The CDR3 has 14 residues. Germline CDR1 is SGHTA and CDR2 is FQGNSA. The CDR3 sequence: CASSLTFGYTEAFF. The DNA of the CDR3 is TGTGCCAGCAGCTTGACGTTCGGATACACTGAAGCTTTCTTT.

The CDR3 sequence is CATRAGGPHNEQFF. As DNA, the CDR3 is TGTGCCACCAGGGCGGGTGGACCACACAATGAGCAGTTCTTC. This chain links TRBV12-3 or TRBV12-4 with TRBJ2-1; the D gene could be TRBD1 or TRBD2 (5 bases each). The CDR3 runs to 14 residues. V was cut by 10 bases and J by 5 bases, with 18 bases left in between.

This clonotype occurred a few times. V is TRBV24-1 and J is TRBJ1-1; the D is unclear. This CDR3 is 13 amino acids long. Germline-derived CDR1 and CDR2 are KGHDR and SFDVKD. V was shortened by 2 bases and J by 9 bases, with 12 bases between the two germline ends. CDR3 in amino acids: CATSDSSGRQAFF. CDR3 in DNA: TGTGCCACCAGTGATTCAAGTGGGCGGCAAGCTTTCTTT.

The rearrangement uses TRBV12-3 or TRBV12-4 and TRBJ2-2; perhaps D is TRBD1 or TRBD2 (6 bases each). Trimming removed 0 bases at V and 1 base at J, with 12 bases between. The CDR3 extends over 17 amino acids. CDR3 region: CASSLALGGLNTGELFF. The DNA of the CDR3 is TGTGCCAGCAGTTTAGCGCTCGGGGGCCTGAACACCGGGGAGCTGTTTTTT.

This clonotype was counted between two and nine times. J is TRBJ1-4 and V is TRBV6-1, with D uncertain. The ends were cut back, 5 bases at V and 6 bases at J, with 13 bases in the middle. Per the germline V gene, CDR1 is MNHNS and CDR2 is SASEGT. This CDR3 comprises 14 residues. The CDR3 region is CASSFRVGHEKLFF. CDR3 bases: TGTGCCAGCAGTTTCCGGGTCGGCCATGAAAAACTGTTTTTT.

This clonotype was seen only a few times. The CDR3 here is CASSLAEDEQYF. The CDR3 DNA follows: TGTGCCAGCAGCTTAGCCGAAGACGAGCAGTACTTC. The chain carries TRBV7-9 and TRBJ2-7; no definite D call. The V end was cut by 0 bases, the J end by 5 bases, with 5 bases between. CDR3 length: 12 residues. The germline gives CDR1 SEHNR, CDR2 FQNEAQ (reference sequence).

This sequence joins TRBV18 and TRBJ1-2; TRBD1 matches 7 bases. This CDR3 contains 15 residues. V was pared by 3 bases and J by 3 bases, with 7 bases of the junction left unmatched. The V gene's germline CDR1 is KGHSH and CDR2 LQKENI. The CDR3 DNA sequence: TGTGCCAGCTCACCTCCAGGGGGAATCGACTATGGCTACACCTTC. Protein: CASSPPGGIDYGYTF.

This clonotype has just a few counts. The chain carries TRBV12-5 and TRBJ1-2; the D is unclear. Germline loops: CDR1 LGHNT, CDR2 FRNRAP. This CDR3 is built from 12 residues. V was clipped by 6 bases and J by 2 bases, with 7 bases between them. Here the CDR3 reads CASGLLNYGYTF. CDR3 nucleotide sequence: TGTGCTAGTGGCCTCCTGAACTATGGCTACACCTTC.

This clonotype was picked up many times. The chain employs TRBV7-9 and TRBJ2-2, with D unclear. Trimming took off 2 bases at V and 5 bases at J, with 6 bases between the two ends. The length of the CDR3 is 13 residues. Germline V gene data show CDR1 as SEHNR and CDR2 as FQNEAQ (reference sequence). The chain's CDR3 is CASSLLLTGELFF. CDR3 DNA sequence: TGTGCCAGCAGCTTATTGTTAACCGGGGAGCTGTTTTTT.

This clonotype has more than one count but fewer than ten. The rearrangement joins TRBV20-1 to TRBJ1-5, with D hard to call. Germline V gene data show CDR1 as DFQATT and CDR2 as SNEGSKA (reference sequence). The CDR3 covers 17 residues. Trimming took off 0 bases at V and 3 bases at J, with 18 bases between the two ends. The CDR3 spells CSARDNRSGRLNQPQHF. Here the CDR3 DNA reads TGCAGTGCTAGAGATAATAGATCCGGGAGACTCAATCAGCCCCAGCATTTT.

This clonotype was detected a few times. The V call is TRBV27, the J call TRBJ2-5; D perhaps matches TRBD1 (6 bases). V lost 5 bases to trimming and J lost 5 bases, with 24 bases between them. Germline V CDR1 and CDR2: MNHEY, SMNVEV (reference sequence). The CDR3 has 17 amino acids. The CDR3 bases are TGTGCCAGCAGTCCCCTGGTTACCGGCAGGGGCGTTGAGACCCAGTACTTC. Translated: CASSPLVTGRGVETQYF.

This sequence joins TRBV6-1 and TRBJ2-3; D is perhaps TRBD2 (6 bases). Trimming took off 7 bases at V and 5 bases at J, with 19 bases between the two ends. Germline values: CDR1 MNHNS, CDR2 SASEGT. This CDR3 is built from 15 residues. Written as DNA, the CDR3 is TGTGCCAGCAAGTATACGGGGGTCAGTAGAGATACGCAGTATTTT. Amino acid sequence: CASKYTGVSRDTQYF.

There are a few counts of this clonotype. Here the CDR3 DNA reads TGTGCCAGCAGCTCGAACAGGGGGAGAATGAACACTGAAGCTTTCTTT. Its translation: CASSSNRGRMNTEAFF. This sequence joins TRBV7-8 and TRBJ1-1, with TRBD1 identical over 8 bases. Germline-derived CDR1 and CDR2 are SGHVS and FQNEAQ. This CDR3 has 16 amino acids. V shed 4 bases, J shed 0 bases, and the junction held 7 bases outside the gene matches.

The sample holds a few counts of this clonotype. This chain joins TRBV20-1 and TRBJ1-2; no firm D call. The CDR3 spans 14 residues. Germline V gives CDR1 DFQATT, CDR2 SNEGSKA (reference sequence). Trimming removed 0 bases from V and 5 bases from J, with 13 bases in between. The CDR3 coding sequence is TGCAGTGCTAGAGATGTTAGTTGGCAGTATGGCTACACCTTC. The encoded protein is CSARDVSWQYGYTF.

CDR3 bases: TGTGCCAGCAGCTCGAAGGGACCGGGGGGAAACACCATATATTTT. Translation gives CASSSKGPGGNTIYF. V is TRBV13 and J is TRBJ1-3, with D possibly being TRBD1 (5 bases). Germline assignment: CDR1 PRHDT and CDR2 FYEKMQ (reference sequence). The CDR3 has 15 amino acids. The V end was cut by 4 bases, the J end by 4 bases, with 14 bases between. Variable domain in full (rest from reference TRBV13 and TRBJ1-3): AAGVIQSPRHLIKEKRETATLKCYPIPRHDTVYWYQQGPGQDPQFLISFYEKMQSDKGSIPDRFSAQQFSDYHSELNMSSLELGDSALYFCASSSKGPGGNTIYFGEGSWLTVV.